The 19 T cell receptor beta chains given below trace back to one sample, sequenced in a study of glioma-infiltrating T cells after dendritic cell vaccination. Here immunoSEQ multiplex PCR was the method, and the copy in TCRdb shows in-frame clones only, minus some. The sample includes around 62,000 clones, 75% to 90% of them seen just once. Sequencing used blood, obtained before dendritic cell vaccination. The receptors shown here come from a human donor with glioblastoma.

The rearrangement uses TRBV11-2 and TRBJ1-4; D unclear. V was pared by 1 base and J by 5 bases, with 11 bases between. This CDR3 is 15 amino acids long. Germline CDR1 and CDR2: SGHAT and FQNNGV. The CDR3 DNA sequence: TGTGCCAGCAGCTTAGGGGCCAGACGCAATGAAAAACTGTTTTTT. This codes for CASSLGARRNEKLFF.

The chain carries TRBV10-2 and TRBJ2-7; TRBD1 aligns across 10 bases. CDR1 is WSHSY and CDR2 is SAAADI in the germline V gene. With V trimmed by 4 bases and J by 3 bases, 6 bases remained unmatched. The CDR3 sequence is 15 residues long. CDR3 amino acids: CASSARDRGNYEQYF. The CDR3 bases are TGCGCCAGCAGTGCCCGGGACAGGGGCAACTACGAGCAGTACTTC.

The chain is built from TRBV30 and TRBJ2-5; D uncertain. CDR1 and CDR2 (germline): GTSNPN, SVGIG (reference sequence). The CDR3 length is 13 residues. Trimming stripped 0 bases from V and 1 base from J, with 6 bases between. CDR3 region: CAWSVNIQETQYF. The CDR3 DNA follows: TGTGCCTGGAGTGTAAACATCCAAGAGACCCAGTACTTC.

The genes are TRBV2 and TRBJ2-1; TRBD2 matches at 11 bases. The V gene's germline CDR1 is SNHLY and CDR2 FYNNEI. Trimming took 5 bases from V and 9 from J; bases not matched to a gene: 12. This CDR3 spans 16 amino acids. The CDR3 loop is CASSPIRSSGGTEQFF. Here the CDR3 DNA reads TGTGCCAGCAGTCCCATTAGGTCTAGCGGGGGGACTGAGCAGTTCTTC.

This sequence joins TRBV5-5 and TRBJ2-1, with D perhaps matching TRBD1 (6 bases). CDR1 and CDR2 (germline): SGHKS, YYEKEE (reference sequence). CDR3 size: 14 residues. V was clipped by 3 bases and J by 7 bases, with 14 bases between them. CDR3 sequence (DNA): TGTGCCAGCAGCTACCCCCCCCAGGGGAATGAGCAGTTCTTC. Protein product: CASSYPPQGNEQFF.

This CDR3 is CASSSGGAETQYF. DNA of the CDR3: TGTGCCAGCAGCTCCGGGGGGGCAGAGACCCAGTACTTC. The V call is TRBV7-2, the J call TRBJ2-5, with 8 nucleotides matching TRBD2. Germline lookup yields CDR1 SGHTA and CDR2 FQGNSA. The V segment lost 4 bases and the J segment 4 bases; nucleotides outside the gene matches: 2. There are 13 residues in the CDR3.

The chain combines TRBV27 with TRBJ1-2, with 8 bases lining up with TRBD1. The CDR3 is made up of 13 amino acids. Trimming took 5 bases from V and 4 from J; bases not matched to a gene: 3. Germline V lookup: CDR1 MNHEY, CDR2 SMNVEV (reference sequence). The CDR3 DNA reads TGTGCCAGCAGTGGGACAGGCCCCTATGGCTACACCTTC. It encodes CASSGTGPYGYTF.

The genes are TRBV27 and TRBJ1-1, with TRBD1 matching over 7 bases. CDR1 is MNHEY and CDR2 is SMNVEV in the germline V gene (reference sequence). The CDR3 runs 14 residues. Germline trimming cut 7 bases from V and 2 bases from J; bases unmatched to any gene: 7. The CDR3 DNA reads TGTGCCAGCACTGACAGGGCCTCCAACACTGAAGCTTTCTTT. It translates to CASTDRASNTEAFF.

The CDR3 DNA is TGTGCCAGCAGCTTAGAACAGGGGGCAGGAGGTTTTTCTGGAAACACCATATATTTT. This gives the protein CASSLEQGAGGFSGNTIYF. V gene TRBV7-6 combines with J gene TRBJ1-3, with 9 bases lining up with TRBD1. Germline CDR1 and CDR2: SGHVS and FNYEAQ. The junction had 11 bases not matched to a gene; V was cut back by 1 base and J by 1 base. The CDR3 runs 19 residues.

This chain links TRBV20-1 with TRBJ1-2, with no clear D. V was cut by 1 base and J by 4 bases, with 4 bases left in between. CDR3 length equals 11 residues. Looked up from germline, CDR1 is DFQATT and CDR2 is SNEGSKA (reference sequence). The DNA for the CDR3 is TGCAGTGCTAGAGCCAGCTATGGCTACACCTTC. Translated: CSARASYGYTF.

This chain connects TRBV5-4 to TRBJ2-1; TRBD1 agrees at 9 bases. V shed 4 bases, J shed 5 bases, and the junction held 4 bases outside the gene matches. The CDR3 is 14 residues long. Germline loops: CDR1 SGHNT, CDR2 YYREEE (reference sequence). CDR3 in DNA: TGTGCCAGCAGCCTACAGGGGGCGGACAATGAGCAGTTCTTC. Its protein is CASSLQGADNEQFF.

The rearrangement links TRBV5-1 to TRBJ1-1; D uncertain. CDR3 size: 13 residues. Germline CDR1 reads SGHRS; CDR2 reads YFSETQ. V lost 2 bases and J 0 bases, leaving 5 bases between the germline ends. The CDR3 nucleotides read TGCGCCAGCAGCTTTCAGATGAACACTGAAGCTTTCTTT. This encodes CASSFQMNTEAFF.

The rearrangement uses TRBV18 and TRBJ2-3; no definite D call. The germline V gene encodes CDR1 KGHSH and CDR2 LQKENI. CDR3 length: 15 residues. V lost 3 bases to trimming and J lost 5 bases, with 15 bases between them. CDR3 loop: CASSPLARSIDTQYF. For the CDR3, the DNA is TGTGCCAGCTCACCTTTGGCCAGGTCTATAGATACGCAGTATTTT.

This clone was seen a handful of times. This chain connects TRBV6-1 to TRBJ2-3; 10 nucleotides line up with TRBD2. The CDR3 totals 16 residues. Per the germline V gene, CDR1 is MNHNS and CDR2 is SASEGT. J lost 2 bases, V lost 2 bases, and 4 bases had no gene match. The CDR3 bases are TGTGCCAGCAGTGAATGGACTAGCGGACCCACAGATACGCAGTATTTT. As protein: CASSEWTSGPTDTQYF.

This chain links TRBV2 with TRBJ2-5, with 8 nucleotides matching TRBD1. Germline loops: CDR1 SNHLY, CDR2 FYNNEI. With 4 bases clipped from V and 1 base from J, the junction kept 5 bases outside the gene matches. The CDR3 runs 15 residues. The CDR3 coding sequence is TGTGCCAGCAGTGGACCGGACAGGGTCCAAGAGACCCAGTACTTC. Translation: CASSGPDRVQETQYF. The variable domain in full, with the rest retrieved from reference TRBV2 and TRBJ2-5, is EPEVTQTPSHQVTQMGQEVILRCVPISNHLYFYWYRQILGQKVEFLVSFYNNEISEKSEIFDDQFSVERPDGSNFTLKIRSTKLEDSAMYFCASSGPDRVQETQYFGPGTRLLVL.

The chain joins TRBV2 to TRBJ2-7, with no clear D. The length of the CDR3 is 12 residues. Germline CDR1 and CDR2: SNHLY and FYNNEI. The germline V and J ends were trimmed by 8 bases and 0 bases, with 8 bases remaining between them. CDR3 residues: CASQLTSYEQYF. The CDR3 coding sequence is TGTGCCAGCCAACTTACCTCCTACGAGCAGTACTTC.

This clone was picked up a small number of times. The rearrangement joins TRBV6-5 to TRBJ1-1, with 8 bases that match TRBD1. This CDR3 is built from 15 residues. Looked up from germline, CDR1 is MNHEY and CDR2 is SVGAGI. V shed 0 bases, J shed 1 base, and the junction held 1 base outside the gene matches. The CDR3 region is CASSYSDRGNTEAFF. CDR3 nucleotide sequence: TGTGCCAGCAGTTACTCAGACAGGGGGAACACTGAAGCTTTCTTT.

CDR3 DNA sequence: TGCGCCAGCAGCCAAGAGAATCTAGCGGGGGGGCCTCATGAGACCCAGTACTTC. Amino acids: CASSQENLAGGPHETQYF. The rearrangement links TRBV4-1 to TRBJ2-5; 12 bases are a match to TRBD2. V shed 0 bases, J shed 5 bases, and the junction held 10 bases outside the gene matches. The CDR3 is 18 amino acids. Per germline, CDR1 MGHRA and CDR2 YSYEKL.

V gene TRBV7-2 combines with J gene TRBJ2-3; D unclear. The CDR3 is 15 residues long. Trimming left V 5 bases short and J 6 bases short, with 18 bases between. Germline V lookup: CDR1 SGHTA, CDR2 FQGNSA. For the CDR3, the DNA is TGTGCCAGCAGCCCCCTGGGCGACCGTAGGGATACGCAGTATTTT. It specifies CASSPLGDRRDTQYF.